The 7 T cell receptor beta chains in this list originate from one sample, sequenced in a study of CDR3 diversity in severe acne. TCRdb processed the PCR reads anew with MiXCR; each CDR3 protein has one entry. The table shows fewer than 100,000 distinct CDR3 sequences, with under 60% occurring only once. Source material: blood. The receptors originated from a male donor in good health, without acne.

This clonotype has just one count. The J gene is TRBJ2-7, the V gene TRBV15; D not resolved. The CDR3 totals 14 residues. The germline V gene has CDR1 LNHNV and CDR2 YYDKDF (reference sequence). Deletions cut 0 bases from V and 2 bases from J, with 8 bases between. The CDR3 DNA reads TGTGCCACCAGCAGAGACCTCGCGGCCTACGAGCAGTACTTC. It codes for CATSRDLAAYEQYF.

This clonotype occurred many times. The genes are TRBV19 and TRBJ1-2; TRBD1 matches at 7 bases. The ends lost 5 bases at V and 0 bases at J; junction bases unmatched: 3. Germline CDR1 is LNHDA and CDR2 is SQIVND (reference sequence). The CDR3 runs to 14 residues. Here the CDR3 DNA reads TGTGCCAGTAGTGGGACAGCCCCTAACTATGGCTACACCTTC. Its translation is CASSGTAPNYGYTF.

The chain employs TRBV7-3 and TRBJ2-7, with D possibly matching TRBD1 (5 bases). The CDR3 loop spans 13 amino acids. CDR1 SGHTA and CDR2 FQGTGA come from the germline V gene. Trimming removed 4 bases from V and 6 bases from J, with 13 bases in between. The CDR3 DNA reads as TGTGCCAGCAGCTCCCACGACAGAGCCGAGCAGTACTTC. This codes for CASSSHDRAEQYF.

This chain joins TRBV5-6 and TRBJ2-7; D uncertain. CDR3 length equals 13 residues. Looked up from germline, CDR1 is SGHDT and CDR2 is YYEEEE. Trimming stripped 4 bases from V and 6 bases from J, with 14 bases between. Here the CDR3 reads CASSLWAVREQYF. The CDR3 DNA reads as TGTGCCAGCAGCCTTTGGGCAGTACGCGAGCAGTACTTC.

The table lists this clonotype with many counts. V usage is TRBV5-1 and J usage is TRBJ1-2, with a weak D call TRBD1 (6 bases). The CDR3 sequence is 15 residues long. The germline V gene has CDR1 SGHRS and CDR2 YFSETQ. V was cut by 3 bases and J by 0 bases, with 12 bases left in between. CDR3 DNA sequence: TGCGCCAGCAGCTGGGACGGACAGCCTAACTATGGCTACACCTTC. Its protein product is CASSWDGQPNYGYTF.

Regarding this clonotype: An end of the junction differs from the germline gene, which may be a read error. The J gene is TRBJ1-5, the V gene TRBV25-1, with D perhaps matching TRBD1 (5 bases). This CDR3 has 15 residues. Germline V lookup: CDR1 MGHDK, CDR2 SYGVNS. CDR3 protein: CASSHDRVTNQPQHF. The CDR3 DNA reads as TGCGCCAGCAGCCATGACAGAGTCACTAATCAGCCCCAGCATTTT.

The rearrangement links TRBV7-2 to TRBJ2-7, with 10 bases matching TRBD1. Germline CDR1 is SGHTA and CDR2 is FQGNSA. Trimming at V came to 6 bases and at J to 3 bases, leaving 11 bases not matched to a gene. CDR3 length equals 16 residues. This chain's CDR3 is CASSPRTGTGVYEQYF. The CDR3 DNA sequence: TGTGCCAGCAGTCCTCGCACCGGGACAGGGGTCTACGAGCAGTACTTC.